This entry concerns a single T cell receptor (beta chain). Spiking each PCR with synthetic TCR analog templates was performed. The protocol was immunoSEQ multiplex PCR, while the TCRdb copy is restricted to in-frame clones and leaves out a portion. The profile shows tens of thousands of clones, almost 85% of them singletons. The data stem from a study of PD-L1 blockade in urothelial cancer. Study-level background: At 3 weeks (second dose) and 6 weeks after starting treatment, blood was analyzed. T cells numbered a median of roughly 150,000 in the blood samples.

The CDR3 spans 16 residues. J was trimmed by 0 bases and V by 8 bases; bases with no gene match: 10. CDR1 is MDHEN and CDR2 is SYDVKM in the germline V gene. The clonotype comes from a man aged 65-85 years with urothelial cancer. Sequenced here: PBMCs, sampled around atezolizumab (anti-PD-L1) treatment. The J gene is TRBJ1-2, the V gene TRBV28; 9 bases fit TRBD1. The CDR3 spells CASRLYRTGANYGYTF. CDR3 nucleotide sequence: TGTGCCAGCCGCCTGTATCGGACAGGGGCTAACTATGGCTACACCTTC.